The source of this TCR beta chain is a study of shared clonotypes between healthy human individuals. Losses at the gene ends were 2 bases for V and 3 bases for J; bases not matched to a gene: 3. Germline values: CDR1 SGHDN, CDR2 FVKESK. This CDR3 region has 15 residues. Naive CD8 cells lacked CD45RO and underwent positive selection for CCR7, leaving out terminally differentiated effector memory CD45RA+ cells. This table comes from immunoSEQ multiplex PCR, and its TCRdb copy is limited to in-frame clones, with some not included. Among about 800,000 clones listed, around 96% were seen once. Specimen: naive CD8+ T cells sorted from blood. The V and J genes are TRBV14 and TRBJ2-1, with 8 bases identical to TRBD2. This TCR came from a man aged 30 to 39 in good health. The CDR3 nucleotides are TGTGCCAGCAGCCAAACTAGCGGAGACTACAATGAGCAGTTCTTC. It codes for CASSQTSGDYNEQFF.